The 17 T cell receptor beta chains reported below all come from one sample, sequenced in a study of identical twins (TCRdb year 2016). The library relied on 5' RACE. The run used an Illumina HiSeq 2000. TCRdb ran its own pipeline on the public reads, namely fastp trimming at Q25 and MiXCR clone calling, and kept in-frame beta chains. Here each entry gathers all rows of one CDR3 protein and keeps the most common genes and DNA. Counted in this sample were 220,000 or so distinct CDR3 sequences; 7% of them appeared once. Around 3.4% of the sample comes from the top ten. The data were also submitted as part of a second study, on yellow fever vaccine responses in identical twins.

The specimen was memory (CD45RO+) T cells sorted from blood. This sample's cell subset or site label indicates: CD45RO+ enriched T cells. These receptor sequences come from a woman between 18 and 30 years old in good health.

This chain uses TRBV27 with TRBJ2-1; D is ambiguous. Germline values: CDR1 MNHEY, CDR2 SMNVEV (reference sequence). V lost 8 bases and J lost 5, with 13 bases in between. There are 13 residues in the CDR3. CDR3 sequence (DNA): TGTGCCAGCCAGCTTCCGGGCCACAATGAGCAGTTCTTC. Protein sequence: CASQLPGHNEQFF.

The chain recombines TRBV12-5 with TRBJ2-7, with D perhaps TRBD2 (6 bases). Germline V CDR1 and CDR2: LGHNT, FRNRAP. CDR3 size: 15 residues. The germline V and J ends were trimmed by 7 bases and 2 bases, with 18 bases remaining between them. The CDR3 coding sequence is TGTGCTAGTGCCCTGGGGCTAGCGCTCACCTACGAGCAGTACTTC. Protein: CASALGLALTYEQYF.

V and J are TRBV20-1 and TRBJ2-7; D gene uncertain. This CDR3 has 11 amino acids. The V gene lost 4 bases and the J gene lost 6 bases, with 10 bases spanning the gap. Germline V gene lookup returns CDR1 DFQATT and CDR2 SNEGSKA (reference sequence). The CDR3, as DNA: TGCAGTGCTACTGACTTCCTCGAGCAGTACTTC. Its translation is CSATDFLEQYF.

The chain joins TRBV19 to TRBJ1-5; 8 bases line up with TRBD1. The junction had 10 bases not matched to a gene; V was cut back by 6 bases and J by 0 bases. Germline V gene data show CDR1 as LNHDA and CDR2 as SQIVND (reference sequence). CDR3 length: 17 residues. The CDR3 DNA is TGTGCCAGTAGCTACGCCGGGACAGGCCTTAGCAATCAGCCCCAGCATTTT. Translation: CASSYAGTGLSNQPQHF.

The CDR3 protein is CASNRGDRTGQETQYF. The DNA for the CDR3 is TGCGCCAGCAACCGGGGGGACCGCACCGGCCAAGAGACCCAGTACTTC. The chain combines TRBV5-1 with TRBJ2-5; TRBD2 matches 7 bases. Germline-derived CDR1 and CDR2 are SGHRS and YFSETQ. This CDR3 is built from 16 residues. The V gene end was trimmed by 6 bases and the J gene end by 1 base; junction bases not matched to a gene: 12.

In this sample, this clonotype turned up a few times. This chain joins TRBV7-2 and TRBJ2-1, with TRBD1 matching over 7 bases. Germline V CDR1 and CDR2: SGHTA, FQGNSA. The CDR3 is 13 amino acids. Losses at the gene ends were 4 bases for V and 8 bases for J; bases not matched to a gene: 5. CDR3 sequence reads: CASSYDREYEQFF. CDR3 coding DNA: TGTGCCAGCAGCTACGACAGGGAATATGAGCAGTTCTTC.

The rearrangement links TRBV27 to TRBJ1-2; 12 bases align to TRBD1. Losses at the gene ends were 5 bases for V and 8 bases for J; bases not matched to a gene: 9. The CDR3 has 15 amino acids. Germline CDR1 reads MNHEY; CDR2 reads SMNVEV (reference sequence). The CDR3: CASSPPGTGGRGYTF. CDR3 sequence (DNA): TGTGCCAGCAGTCCGCCCGGGACAGGGGGCCGCGGCTACACCTTC.

The chain has TRBV12-3 or TRBV12-4 and TRBJ2-3, with TRBD2 as a possible D gene (6 bases). This CDR3 comprises 16 residues. Trimming removed 2 bases at V and 0 bases at J, with 12 bases between. This CDR3 is CASSLYRGTSTDTQYF. CDR3 DNA sequence: TGTGCCAGCAGTTTATACCGCGGGACTAGCACAGATACGCAGTATTTT.

This clonotype has a count of ten or more. CDR3 sequence (DNA): TGCAGTGCTAGAGATCGCAGGGTTTTGTGGGGAGAGCAGTACTTC. Amino acids: CSARDRRVLWGEQYF. This chain joins TRBV20-1 and TRBJ2-7; TRBD1 might be the D (5 bases). The CDR3 has 15 residues. Per germline, CDR1 DFQATT and CDR2 SNEGSKA (reference sequence). Between the trimmed V and J ends, which lost 0 bases and 7 bases, there was a span of 19 bases.

This clonotype was seen at least ten times. The rearrangement links TRBV28 to TRBJ2-5; possibly TRBD1 for D (5 bases). Trimming removed 6 bases at V and 0 bases at J, with 11 bases between. The CDR3 is 14 residues long. Germline V gene lookup returns CDR1 MDHEN and CDR2 SYDVKM. The CDR3 bases are TGTGCCAGCAGCTCAGGGTTTGACCAAGAGACCCAGTACTTC. Amino acid sequence: CASSSGFDQETQYF.

V and J are TRBV6-5 and TRBJ1-1; D is unclear. CDR1 is MNHEY, CDR2 SVGAGI, per germline. This CDR3 is 14 amino acids long. Trimming pared 6 bases from V and 2 bases from J, leaving 13 bases between. Here the CDR3 DNA reads TGTGCCAGCAGCTACCAAAGGACCAACACTGAAGCTTTCTTT. Translated, it gives CASSYQRTNTEAFF.

This rearrangement joins TRBV6-1 to TRBJ1-5; no clear D. Per the germline V gene, CDR1 is MNHNS and CDR2 is SASEGT. The CDR3 loop spans 12 amino acids. Trimming left V 3 bases short and J 8 bases short, with 8 bases between. Here the CDR3 reads CASSDTREPQHF. The CDR3 nucleotides are TGTGCCAGCAGTGATACGAGAGAGCCCCAGCATTTT.

The sample holds a few counts of this clonotype. The chain employs TRBV24-1 and TRBJ2-7; D gene uncertain. Germline V lookup: CDR1 KGHDR, CDR2 SFDVKD. V was shortened by 1 base and J by 6 bases, with 6 bases between the two germline ends. The CDR3 spans 12 residues. CDR3 sequence (DNA): TGTGCCACCAGTGATTTCGGGTCCGAGCAGTACTTC. It specifies CATSDFGSEQYF.

This chain links TRBV29-1 with TRBJ2-1; the D gene is possibly TRBD1 (6 bases). CDR1 is SQVTM and CDR2 is ANQGSEA in the germline V gene. The CDR3 sequence is 14 residues long. The ends were cut back, 7 bases at V and 1 base at J, with 14 bases in the middle. This CDR3 reads CSAGRQGSYNEQFF. The CDR3 region has the DNA TGCAGCGCAGGTCGTCAGGGGTCCTACAATGAGCAGTTCTTC.

There are many counts of this clonotype. This rearrangement joins TRBV12-3 or TRBV12-4 to TRBJ1-2; D is undetermined. V was clipped by 6 bases and J by 8 bases, with 13 bases between them. CDR3 length: 12 residues. The CDR3 DNA sequence: TGTGCCAGCAGCTCTGGATTGGGAGGCTACACCTTC. Amino acids: CASSSGLGGYTF.

The chain combines TRBV10-3 with TRBJ2-3, with TRBD2 matching over 8 bases. Germline trimming cut 6 bases from V and 0 bases from J; bases unmatched to any gene: 17. The CDR3 has 19 residues. Germline loops: CDR1 ENHRY, CDR2 SYGVKD. As DNA, the CDR3 is TGTGCCATCAGCCTGGAGGGACTAGTTGATTACCCTAGCACAGATACGCAGTATTTT. The encoded protein is CAISLEGLVDYPSTDTQYF.

This clonotype came up a few times. The J gene is TRBJ2-4, the V gene TRBV5-5, with TRBD2 matching 7 bases. V gave up 6 bases and J gave up 4 bases; unmatched junction bases: 10. Germline lookup yields CDR1 SGHKS and CDR2 YYEKEE (reference sequence). The CDR3 totals 15 residues. In DNA form, the CDR3 reads TGTGCCAGCAATCTGCAGCGGGATGGGAAAAACATTCAGTACTTC. Protein product: CASNLQRDGKNIQYF.